The 10 T cell receptor beta chains reported below all come from one sample, sequenced in a study of long-term antiretroviral therapy in people with HIV. Survey level was the resolution at which the v3.0 immunoSEQ assay ran. Measured with immunoSEQ multiplex PCR; TCRdb has only the in-frame clones, and not every one. The sample includes about 20,000 clones, around four fifths of them seen just once. The sequencing here drew on unsorted PBMCs, taken about 4 years after starting antiretroviral therapy. The receptors were gathered from a man aged 18 to 29 with HIV.

This clone was recorded only once. V is TRBV6-1 and J is TRBJ2-7; 7 nucleotides line up with TRBD1. CDR3 length equals 15 residues. V lost 3 bases, J lost 0 bases, and 5 bases stayed unmatched. The germline gives CDR1 MNHNS, CDR2 SASEGT. The CDR3 here is CASSEGQFSSYEQYV. DNA of the CDR3: TGTGCCAGCAGTGAGGGACAGTTCAGCTCCTACGAGCAGTACGTC.

This sequence joins TRBV7-9 and TRBJ2-5; D unresolved. Germline CDR1 is SEHNR and CDR2 is FQNEAQ (reference sequence). This CDR3 has 14 amino acids. Trimming took off 1 base at V and 4 bases at J, with 10 bases between the two ends. In nucleotides, the CDR3 is TGTGCCAGCAGCTTAGTTTTCCTGGGAGAGACCCAGTACTTC. Translation gives CASSLVFLGETQYF.

J is TRBJ2-7 and V is TRBV2, with D perhaps TRBD1 (6 bases). Germline V gene sequence: CDR1 SNHLY, CDR2 FYNNEI. The V end lost 1 base, the J end lost 2 bases, and 12 bases lay between the germline ends. This CDR3 spans 15 amino acids. DNA of the CDR3: TGTGCCAGCAGTGAAGGGTCGTCAGGGGCCTACGAGCAGTACTTC. Protein: CASSEGSSGAYEQYF.

The V gene is TRBV9, the J gene TRBJ1-6; D gene unclear. From germline, CDR1 is SGDLS and CDR2 YYNGEE. The CDR3 length is 13 residues. The ends were cut back, 0 bases at V and 9 bases at J, with 7 bases in the middle. The CDR3 spells CASSVEAGSPLHF. CDR3 coding DNA: TGTGCCAGCAGCGTAGAGGCAGGTTCACCCCTCCACTTT.

The chain combines TRBV4-1 with TRBJ1-5; D not certain. Germline-derived CDR1 and CDR2 are MGHRA and YSYEKL. V gave up 5 bases and J gave up 0 bases, with 11 bases separating them. This CDR3 comprises 15 residues. CDR3 coding DNA: TGCGCCAGCAGCGCCATCACTCATAGCAATCAGCCCCAGCATTTT. It is translated as CASSAITHSNQPQHF.

The rearrangement uses TRBV4-2 and TRBJ2-5; 9 bases are shared with TRBD2. The CDR3 covers 17 residues. The V gene end was trimmed by 0 bases and the J gene end by 5 bases; junction bases not matched to a gene: 10. Germline-derived CDR1 and CDR2 are LGHNA and YNFKEQ. The CDR3 loop reads CASSQDGGGGAWETQYF. The CDR3 DNA reads as TGTGCCAGCAGCCAAGATGGGGGCGGGGGGGCCTGGGAGACCCAGTACTTC.

This chain uses TRBV5-5 with TRBJ1-4, with 7 positions matching TRBD1. The J segment lost 6 bases and the V segment lost 4 bases, leaving 9 bases of the junction unmatched. CDR3 size: 15 residues. Germline CDR1 and CDR2: SGHKS and YYEKEE (reference sequence). This CDR3 reads CASSIRTGGYEKLFF. CDR3 bases: TGTGCCAGCAGCATAAGGACAGGAGGGTATGAAAAACTGTTTTTT.

The genes are TRBV6-5 and TRBJ1-1; the match to TRBD1 covers 7 bases. Trimming took 6 bases from V and 0 from J; bases not matched to a gene: 7. From germline, CDR1 is MNHEY and CDR2 SVGAGI. This CDR3 comprises 15 residues. The CDR3 sequence: CASRGPGGLNTEAFF. For the CDR3, the DNA is TGTGCCAGCAGGGGCCCAGGGGGTTTGAACACTGAAGCTTTCTTT.

The chain recombines TRBV7-9 with TRBJ2-1; D gene uncertain. CDR1 is SEHNR and CDR2 is FQNEAQ in the germline V gene (reference sequence). Trimming removed 2 bases from V and 10 bases from J, with 12 bases in between. This CDR3 has 13 residues. CDR3: CASSLKEAGEQFF. The CDR3 DNA sequence: TGTGCCAGCAGCTTAAAAGAGGCCGGGGAGCAGTTCTTC.

This clone showed up just a few times. This chain links TRBV7-9 with TRBJ1-4; no clear D. The germline V gene encodes CDR1 SEHNR and CDR2 FQNEAQ (reference sequence). V was cut by 4 bases and J by 5 bases, with 8 bases left in between. This CDR3 is built from 13 residues. This CDR3 reads CASSSGWNEKLFF. The CDR3 coding sequence is TGTGCCAGCAGCTCCGGGTGGAATGAAAAACTGTTTTTT.